The rows below give T cell receptor beta chains drawn from one sample of a study of spatial heterogeneity in lung cancer. TCRdb fed the 5' RACE reads into MiXCR, producing one record per CDR3 protein. This sample has about 100,000 distinct CDR3 sequences, with under 4.5% found just once. Source: lung tumor tissue, taken at surgery. All receptors derive from a male donor with early-stage non-small cell lung cancer. The CDR3 runs from the conserved cysteine through the conserved F or W. A D gene is named only where the DNA matches it firmly. Clone size is not always given. Where it is, it says once, few, many or a class for expanded clones.

>many|TRBJ2-7|TRBV27|NA
CASSLQGQLYEQYF
TGTGCCAGCAGTTTGCAAGGTCAACTCTACGAGCAGTACTTC
>many|TRBJ2-7|TRBV27|NA
CASSLSGSREQYF
TGTGCCAGCAGTTTATCAGGGTCGCGCGAGCAGTACTTC
>many|TRBJ2-3|TRBV5-1|NA
CASGAGQLSTDTQYF
TGCGCCAGCGGGGCTGGCCAGCTGAGCACAGATACGCAGTATTTT
>many|TRBJ1-1|TRBV28|NA
CASSVWDTEAFF
TGTGCCAGCAGTGTCTGGGACACTGAAGCTTTCTTT
>NA|TRBJ1-2|TRBV6-5|NA
CASSRQDNYGYTF
TGTGCCAGCAGTCGACAGGATAACTATGGCTACACCTTC
>many|TRBJ2-7|TRBV20-1|TRBD2
CSARALAEGTPYEQYF
TGCAGTGCTAGAGCCCTAGCGGAAGGGACCCCCTACGAGCAGTACTTC
>many|TRBJ2-5|TRBV6-5|TRBD2
CASSSSGEETQYF
TGTGCCAGCAGTTCTAGCGGGGAAGAGACCCAGTACTTC
>many|TRBJ2-5|TRBV7-8|NA
CASSTIGRSAQYF
TGTGCCAGCAGCACCATCGGGAGATCGGCCCAGTACTTC
>many|TRBJ2-7|TRBV2|NA
CATSRQTNYEQYF
TGTGCCACCTCGAGACAGACCAACTACGAGCAGTACTTC
>NA|TRBJ2-6|TRBV6-6|NA
CASRPAQGVGFGANVLTF
TGTGCCAGCAGGCCTGCCCAGGGTGTAGGTTTTGGGGCCAACGTCCTGACTTTC
>many|TRBJ2-3|TRBV11-2|NA
CASSFPGSASTDTQYF
TGTGCCAGCAGCTTTCCCGGGAGCGCCAGCACAGATACGCAGTATTTT
>few|TRBJ2-1|TRBV6-5|TRBD2
CASSPGTIFFYEQFF
TGTGCCAGCAGCCCCGGGACTATTTTTTTTTATGAGCAGTTCTTC
>many|TRBJ2-2|TRBV21-1|NA
CASSKATGELFF
TGTGCCAGCAGCAAAGCCACCGGGGAGCTGTTTTTT
>few|TRBJ2-1|TRBV3-1|TRBD1
CASSHVGQGSTEQFF
TGTGCCAGCAGCCATGTCGGACAGGGAAGTACCGAGCAGTTCTTC
>many|TRBJ2-1|TRBV20-1|TRBD2
CSADGLAASYNEQFF
TGCAGTGCCGATGGACTAGCGGCCTCCTACAATGAGCAGTTCTTC
>many|TRBJ2-2|TRBV4-1|TRBD2
CASSQSWREGLTGELFF
TGCGCCAGCAGCCAATCATGGAGGGAGGGCCTCACCGGGGAGCTGTTTTTT